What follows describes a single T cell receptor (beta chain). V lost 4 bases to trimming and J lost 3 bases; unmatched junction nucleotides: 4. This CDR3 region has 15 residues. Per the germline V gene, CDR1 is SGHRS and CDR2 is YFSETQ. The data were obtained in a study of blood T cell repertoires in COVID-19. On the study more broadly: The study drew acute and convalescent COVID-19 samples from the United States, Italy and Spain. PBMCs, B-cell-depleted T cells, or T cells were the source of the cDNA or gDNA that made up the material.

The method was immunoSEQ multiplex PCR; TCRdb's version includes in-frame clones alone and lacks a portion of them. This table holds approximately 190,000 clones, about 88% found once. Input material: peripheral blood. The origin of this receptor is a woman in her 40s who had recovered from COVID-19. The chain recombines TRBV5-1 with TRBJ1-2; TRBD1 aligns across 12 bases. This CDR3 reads CASSIGTGGDYGYTF. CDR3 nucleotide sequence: TGCGCCAGCAGCATAGGGACAGGGGGCGACTATGGCTACACCTTC.